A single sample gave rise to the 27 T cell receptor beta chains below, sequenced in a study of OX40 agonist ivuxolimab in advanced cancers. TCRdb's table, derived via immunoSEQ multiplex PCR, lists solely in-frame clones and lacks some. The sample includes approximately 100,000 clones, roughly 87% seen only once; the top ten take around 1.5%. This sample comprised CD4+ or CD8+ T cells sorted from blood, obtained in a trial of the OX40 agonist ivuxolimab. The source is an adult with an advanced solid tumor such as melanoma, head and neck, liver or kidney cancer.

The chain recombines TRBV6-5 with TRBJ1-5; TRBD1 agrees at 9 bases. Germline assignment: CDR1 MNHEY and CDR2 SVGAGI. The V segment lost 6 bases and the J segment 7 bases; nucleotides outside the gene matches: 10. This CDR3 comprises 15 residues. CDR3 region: CASSPGQGGNQPQHF. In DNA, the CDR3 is TGTGCCAGCAGCCCGGGACAGGGAGGGAACCAGCCCCAGCATTTT.

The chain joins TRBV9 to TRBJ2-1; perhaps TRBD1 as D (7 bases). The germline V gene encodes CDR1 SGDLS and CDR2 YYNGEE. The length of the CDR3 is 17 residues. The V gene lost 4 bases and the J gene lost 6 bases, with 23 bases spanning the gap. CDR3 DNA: TGTGCCAGCAGCACGAAGACAGGGAGGTTCCCCTTCAATGAGCAGTTCTTC. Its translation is CASSTKTGRFPFNEQFF.

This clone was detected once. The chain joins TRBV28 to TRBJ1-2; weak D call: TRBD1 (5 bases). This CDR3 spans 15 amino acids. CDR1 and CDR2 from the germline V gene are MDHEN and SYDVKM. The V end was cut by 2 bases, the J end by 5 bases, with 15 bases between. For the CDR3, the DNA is TGTGCCAGCAGTTTAATAAGGTTGGAGGGGTATGGCTACACCTTC. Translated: CASSLIRLEGYGYTF.

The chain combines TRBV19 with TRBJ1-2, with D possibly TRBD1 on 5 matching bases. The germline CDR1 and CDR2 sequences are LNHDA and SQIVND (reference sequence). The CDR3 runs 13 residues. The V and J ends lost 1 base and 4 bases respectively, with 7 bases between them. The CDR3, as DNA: TGTGCCAGTAGTATAGCAGGGATCTATGGCTACACCTTC. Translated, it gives CASSIAGIYGYTF.

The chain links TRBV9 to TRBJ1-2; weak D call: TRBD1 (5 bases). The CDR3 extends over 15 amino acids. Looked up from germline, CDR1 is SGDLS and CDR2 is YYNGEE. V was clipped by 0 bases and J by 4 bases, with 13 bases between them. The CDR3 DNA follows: TGTGCCAGCAGCGTAGGTCGGGGGGTCGGCTATGGCTACACCTTC. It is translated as CASSVGRGVGYGYTF.

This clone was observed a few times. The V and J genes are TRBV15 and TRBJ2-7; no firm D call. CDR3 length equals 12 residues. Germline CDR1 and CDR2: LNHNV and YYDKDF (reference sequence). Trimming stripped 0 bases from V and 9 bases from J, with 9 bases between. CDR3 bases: TGTGCCACCAGCAGAGACCACTTCGGGCAGTACTTC. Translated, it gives CATSRDHFGQYF.

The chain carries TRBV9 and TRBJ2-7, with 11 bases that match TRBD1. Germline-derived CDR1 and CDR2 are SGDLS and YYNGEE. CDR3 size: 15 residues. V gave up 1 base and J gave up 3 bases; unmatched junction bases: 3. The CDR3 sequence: CASSVWGQGVYEQYF. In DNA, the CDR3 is TGTGCCAGCAGCGTATGGGGACAGGGGGTCTACGAGCAGTACTTC.

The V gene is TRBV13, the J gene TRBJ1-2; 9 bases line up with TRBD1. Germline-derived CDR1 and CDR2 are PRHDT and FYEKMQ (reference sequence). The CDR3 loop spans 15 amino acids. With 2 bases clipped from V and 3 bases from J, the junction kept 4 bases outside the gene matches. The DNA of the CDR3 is TGTGCCAGCAGCTTACCGGGACAGGGAGACTATGGCTACACCTTC. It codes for CASSLPGQGDYGYTF. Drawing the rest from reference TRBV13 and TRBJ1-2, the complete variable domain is AAGVIQSPRHLIKEKRETATLKCYPIPRHDTVYWYQQGPGQDPQFLISFYEKMQSDKGSIPDRFSAQQFSDYHSELNMSSLELGDSALYFCASSLPGQGDYGYTFGSGTRLTVV.

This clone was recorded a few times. DNA for the CDR3: TGTGCCAGCAGCTTAGCGCAGTACACCGGGGAGCTGTTTTTT. It specifies CASSLAQYTGELFF. The chain combines TRBV7-9 with TRBJ2-2; D not resolved. Trimming pared 0 bases from V and 3 bases from J, leaving 5 bases between. Germline V CDR1 and CDR2: SEHNR, FQNEAQ (reference sequence). The CDR3 contains 14 residues.

The CDR3 sequence: CAWSVGRGLAESQGETQYF. Here the CDR3 DNA reads TGTGCCTGGAGTGTAGGCCGTGGTCTAGCGGAGTCTCAAGGAGAGACCCAGTACTTC. V usage is TRBV30 and J usage is TRBJ2-5; TRBD2 matches 7 bases. The CDR3 runs to 19 residues. Trimming took 0 bases from V and 4 from J; bases not matched to a gene: 20. Germline V gives CDR1 GTSNPN, CDR2 SVGIG (reference sequence).

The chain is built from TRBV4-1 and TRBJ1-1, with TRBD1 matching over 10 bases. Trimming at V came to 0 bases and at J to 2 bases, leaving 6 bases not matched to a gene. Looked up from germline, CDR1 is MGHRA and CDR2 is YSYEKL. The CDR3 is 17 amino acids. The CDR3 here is CASSQEFGTGANTEAFF. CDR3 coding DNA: TGCGCCAGCAGCCAAGAGTTTGGGACAGGGGCAAACACTGAAGCTTTCTTT.

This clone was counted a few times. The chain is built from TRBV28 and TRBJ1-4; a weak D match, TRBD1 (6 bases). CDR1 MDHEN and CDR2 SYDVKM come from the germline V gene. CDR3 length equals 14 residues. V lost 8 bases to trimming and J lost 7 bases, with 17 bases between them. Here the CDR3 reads CASRPPGGGEKLFF. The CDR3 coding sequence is TGTGCCAGCCGACCGCCGGGGGGCGGTGAAAAACTGTTTTTT.

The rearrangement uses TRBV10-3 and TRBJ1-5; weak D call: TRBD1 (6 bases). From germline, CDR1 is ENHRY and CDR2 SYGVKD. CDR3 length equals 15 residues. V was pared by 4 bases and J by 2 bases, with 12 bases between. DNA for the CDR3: TGTGCCATCAGTGTTACAGGGACGGGCAATCAGCCCCAGCATTTT. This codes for CAISVTGTGNQPQHF.

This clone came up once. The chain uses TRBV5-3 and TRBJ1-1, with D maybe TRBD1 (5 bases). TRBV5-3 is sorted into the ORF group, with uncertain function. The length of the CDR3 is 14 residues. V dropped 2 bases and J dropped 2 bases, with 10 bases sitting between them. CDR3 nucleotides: TGTGCCAGAAGCTTAGACAGTTGTAACACTGAAGCTTTCTTT. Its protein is CARSLDSCNTEAFF.

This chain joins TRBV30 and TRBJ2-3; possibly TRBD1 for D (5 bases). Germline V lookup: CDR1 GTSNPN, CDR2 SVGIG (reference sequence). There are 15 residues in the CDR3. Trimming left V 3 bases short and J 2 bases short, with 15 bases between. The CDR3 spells CAWRRAGQPTDTQYF. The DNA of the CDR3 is TGTGCCTGGAGAAGGGCAGGGCAACCCACAGATACGCAGTATTTT.

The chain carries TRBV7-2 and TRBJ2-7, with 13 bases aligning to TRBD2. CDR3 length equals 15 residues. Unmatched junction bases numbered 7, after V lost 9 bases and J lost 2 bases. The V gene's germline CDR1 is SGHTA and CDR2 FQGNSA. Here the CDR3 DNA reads TGTGCCAGTCGGACTAGCGGGAGTTTCGCCTACGAGCAGTACTTC. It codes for CASRTSGSFAYEQYF.

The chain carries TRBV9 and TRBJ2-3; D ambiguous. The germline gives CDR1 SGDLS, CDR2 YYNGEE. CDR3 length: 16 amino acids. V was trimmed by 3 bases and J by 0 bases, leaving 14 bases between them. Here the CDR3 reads CASSEGPQLSTDTQYF. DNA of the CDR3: TGTGCCAGCAGCGAAGGTCCTCAACTAAGCACAGATACGCAGTATTTT.

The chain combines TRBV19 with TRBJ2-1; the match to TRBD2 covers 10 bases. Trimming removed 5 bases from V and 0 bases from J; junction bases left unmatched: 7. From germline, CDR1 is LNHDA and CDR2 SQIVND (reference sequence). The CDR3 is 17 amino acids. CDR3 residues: CASSLRTSGLSYNEQFF. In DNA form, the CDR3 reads TGTGCCAGTAGTCTCCGGACTAGCGGCCTCTCCTACAATGAGCAGTTCTTC.

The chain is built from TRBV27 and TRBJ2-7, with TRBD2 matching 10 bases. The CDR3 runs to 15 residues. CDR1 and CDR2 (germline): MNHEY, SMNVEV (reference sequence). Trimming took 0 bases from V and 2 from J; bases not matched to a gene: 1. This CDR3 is CASSLSLAGAYEQYF. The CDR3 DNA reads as TGTGCCAGCAGTTTATCGCTAGCGGGAGCCTACGAGCAGTACTTC.

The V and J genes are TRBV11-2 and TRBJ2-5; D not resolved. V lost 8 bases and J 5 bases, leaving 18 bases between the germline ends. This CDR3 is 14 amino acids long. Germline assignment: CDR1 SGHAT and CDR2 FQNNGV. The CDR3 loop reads CASSRAGVEETQYF. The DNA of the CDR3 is TGTGCCAGCTCTCGAGCTGGGGTGGAGGAGACCCAGTACTTC.

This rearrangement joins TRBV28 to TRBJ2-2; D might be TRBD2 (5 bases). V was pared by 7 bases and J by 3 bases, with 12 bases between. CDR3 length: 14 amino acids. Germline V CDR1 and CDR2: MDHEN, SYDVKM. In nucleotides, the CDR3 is TGTGCCAGCAAGAGGGTCAGGCACACCGGGGAGCTGTTTTTT. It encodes CASKRVRHTGELFF.

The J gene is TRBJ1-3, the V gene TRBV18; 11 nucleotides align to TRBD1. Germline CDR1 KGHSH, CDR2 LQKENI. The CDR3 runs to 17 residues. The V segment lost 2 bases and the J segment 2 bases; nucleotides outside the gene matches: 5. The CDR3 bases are TGTGCCAGCTCACCATTTGCGGGACAGGGGGCTGGAAACACCATATATTTT. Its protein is CASSPFAGQGAGNTIYF.

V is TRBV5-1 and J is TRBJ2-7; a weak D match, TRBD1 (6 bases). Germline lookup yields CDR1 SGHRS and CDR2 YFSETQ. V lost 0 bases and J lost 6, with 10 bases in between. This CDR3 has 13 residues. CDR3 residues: CASSLEGVGEQYF. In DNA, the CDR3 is TGCGCCAGCAGCTTGGAGGGGGTGGGCGAGCAGTACTTC.

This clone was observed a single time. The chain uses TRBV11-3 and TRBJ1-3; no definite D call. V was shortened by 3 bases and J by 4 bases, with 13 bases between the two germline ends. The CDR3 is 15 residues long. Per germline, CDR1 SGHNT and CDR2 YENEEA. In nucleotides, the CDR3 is TGTGCCAGCAGCTTGTCGGGTGTAGGCGGAAACACCATATATTTT. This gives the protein CASSLSGVGGNTIYF.

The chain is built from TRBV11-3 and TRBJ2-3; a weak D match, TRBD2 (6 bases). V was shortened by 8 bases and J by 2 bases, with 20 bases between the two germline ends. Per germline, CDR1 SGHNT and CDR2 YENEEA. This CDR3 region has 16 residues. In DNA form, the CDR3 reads TGTGCCAGCGGTCGTTTTGGCCGGGACTCCACAGATACGCAGTATTTT. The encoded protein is CASGRFGRDSTDTQYF.

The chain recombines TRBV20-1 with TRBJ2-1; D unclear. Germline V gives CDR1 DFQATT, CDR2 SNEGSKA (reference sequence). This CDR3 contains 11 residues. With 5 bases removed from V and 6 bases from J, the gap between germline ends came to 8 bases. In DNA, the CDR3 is TGCAGTGCTGGGCTCCGCAATGAGCAGTTCTTC. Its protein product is CSAGLRNEQFF.

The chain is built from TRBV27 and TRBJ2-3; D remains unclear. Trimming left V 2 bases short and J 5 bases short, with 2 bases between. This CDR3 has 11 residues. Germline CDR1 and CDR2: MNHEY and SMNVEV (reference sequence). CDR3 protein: CASSLGDTQYF. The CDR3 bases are TGTGCCAGCAGTTTAGGAGATACGCAGTATTTT.